The present TCR beta chain was sequenced within a study of PD-L1 blockade in urothelial cancer. This CDR3 region has 17 residues. Trimming at V came to 0 bases and at J to 5 bases, leaving 11 bases not matched to a gene. Per the germline V gene, CDR1 is SGHNT and CDR2 is YYREEE (reference sequence). The method was immunoSEQ multiplex PCR; TCRdb's version includes in-frame clones alone and lacks a portion of them. The profile shows 48,000 or so clones, roughly nine tenths of them singletons. Stated time point: pretreatment peripheral blood. Anywhere from 1 to 8 samples came from each patient, spanning pretreatment and on-treatment.

The source is a woman aged 55-75 years with urothelial cancer. Sequences were derived from PBMCs, sampled around atezolizumab (anti-PD-L1) treatment. The genes are TRBV5-4 and TRBJ2-5, with 9 bases lining up with TRBD2. Written as DNA, the CDR3 is TGTGCCAGCAGCTTGGCCGGGGCGGGGGGGGGAACGGAGACCCAGTACTTC. Amino acids: CASSLAGAGGGTETQYF.